This passage covers 10 T cell receptor beta chains from one sample sequenced in a study of cytomegalovirus exposure and HLA in healthy donors. With 60 Vbeta and 13 Jbeta primers, the PCR was carried out. Sequencing was performed with immunoSEQ multiplex PCR; in TCRdb, only in-frame clones are kept and a portion is missing. Among about 88,000 clones, 70% to 90% were seen once, and the ten largest hold 2.3%. The source material was PBMCs. The receptors were sampled from a man aged 18 to 29 in good health and CMV-seronegative.

V and J are TRBV7-9 and TRBJ2-5, with 7 nucleotides matching TRBD1. Germline CDR1 and CDR2: SEHNR and FQNEAQ (reference sequence). Trimming at V came to 5 bases and at J to 5 bases, leaving 8 bases not matched to a gene. This CDR3 has 14 amino acids. The CDR3 bases are TGTGCCAGCAGCCAGGACAGGCCGGGGGAGACCCAGTACTTC. Translating it yields CASSQDRPGETQYF. The full variable domain, completed using reference TRBV7-9 and TRBJ2-5, is DTGVSQNPRHKITKRGQNVTFRCDPISEHNRLYWYRQTLGQGPEFLTYFQNEAQLEKSRLLSDRFSAERPKGSFSTLEIQRTEQGDSAMYLCASSQDRPGETQYFGPGTRLLVL.

The gene calls are TRBV2 and TRBJ2-1; tentatively, D is TRBD2 (5 bases). The length of the CDR3 is 13 residues. Trimming removed 3 bases from V and 6 bases from J, with 9 bases in between. The germline V gene encodes CDR1 SNHLY and CDR2 FYNNEI. The CDR3 loop reads CASSEATSNEQFF. CDR3 nucleotides: TGTGCCAGCAGTGAGGCTACTAGCAATGAGCAGTTCTTC.

This clone was counted a single time. V is TRBV5-6 and J is TRBJ1-5; D may be TRBD1 (5 bases). CDR1 and CDR2 (germline): SGHDT, YYEEEE. The V gene lost 1 base and the J gene lost 4 bases, with 6 bases spanning the gap. There are 13 residues in the CDR3. The CDR3 sequence: CASSLNRNQPQHF. In DNA, the CDR3 is TGTGCCAGCAGCTTGAACAGGAATCAGCCCCAGCATTTT.

This clone was seen only once. The chain recombines TRBV4-3 with TRBJ2-6, with TRBD2 matching 10 bases. Trimming removed 1 base from V and 4 bases from J; junction bases left unmatched: 10. CDR1 LGHNA and CDR2 YSLEER come from the germline V gene. This CDR3 is built from 19 residues. For the CDR3, the DNA is TGCGCCAGCAGCCAAGGACGCCTAGCGGGAGTAGGGGGGGCCAACGTCCTGACTTTC. It yields the protein CASSQGRLAGVGGANVLTF.

This chain links TRBV7-9 with TRBJ2-7; the D gene is possibly TRBD1 (6 bases). The V end lost 0 bases, the J end lost 7 bases, and 13 bases lay between the germline ends. The germline CDR1 and CDR2 sequences are SEHNR and FQNEAQ (reference sequence). The CDR3 spans 14 residues. The CDR3 loop reads CASSLAKRQEEQYF. CDR3 DNA sequence: TGTGCCAGCAGCTTAGCCAAGCGACAGGAGGAGCAGTACTTC.

V gene TRBV19 combines with J gene TRBJ2-2; 7 bases line up with TRBD1. Trimming removed 7 bases from V and 1 base from J; junction bases left unmatched: 6. The CDR3 covers 15 residues. CDR1 LNHDA and CDR2 SQIVND come from the germline V gene (reference sequence). The CDR3 DNA follows: TGTGCCAGTACCCCGAGACAGGGGAACACCGGGGAGCTGTTTTTT. It codes for CASTPRQGNTGELFF.

The V and J genes are TRBV28 and TRBJ1-5; D ambiguous. In germline, CDR1 is MDHEN, CDR2 SYDVKM. The CDR3 has 12 amino acids. V was pared by 4 bases and J by 11 bases, with 12 bases between. The CDR3 sequence: CASSSGVEAQHF. The CDR3 DNA reads as TGTGCCAGCAGTTCCGGGGTGGAGGCCCAGCATTTT.

The sample holds a few counts of this clone. V and J are TRBV7-2 and TRBJ1-6; D possibly corresponds to TRBD1 (6 bases). There are 14 residues in the CDR3. In germline, CDR1 is SGHTA, CDR2 FQGNSA. V was shortened by 1 base and J by 10 bases, with 11 bases between the two germline ends. CDR3 residues: CASSLGTDSSPLHF. The CDR3 nucleotides are TGTGCCAGCAGCTTAGGGACGGACAGCTCACCCCTCCACTTT. The full variable domain, its missing parts supplied by reference TRBV7-2 and TRBJ1-6, is GAGVSQSPSNKVTEKGKDVELRCDPISGHTALYWYRQSLGQGLEFLIYFQGNSAPDKSGLPSDRFSAERTGGSVSTLTIQRTQQEDSAVYLCASSLGTDSSPLHFGNGTRLTVT.

The gene calls are TRBV4-3 and TRBJ2-7, with a weak D call TRBD1 (6 bases). With 3 bases removed from V and 9 bases from J, the gap between germline ends came to 18 bases. The CDR3 is 14 amino acids. Germline V lookup: CDR1 LGHNA, CDR2 YSLEER. CDR3 sequence (DNA): TGCGCCAGCAGCCAGGAGGTGATGACAGGAGGGCAGTACTTC. This codes for CASSQEVMTGGQYF.

J is TRBJ2-2 and V is TRBV28; TRBD1 agrees at 7 bases. Germline values: CDR1 MDHEN, CDR2 SYDVKM. The CDR3 has 14 residues. J lost 3 bases, V lost 8 bases, and 6 bases had no gene match. This CDR3 is CASLYRGYTGELFF. DNA for the CDR3: TGTGCCAGCCTTTACAGGGGCTACACCGGGGAGCTGTTTTTT.